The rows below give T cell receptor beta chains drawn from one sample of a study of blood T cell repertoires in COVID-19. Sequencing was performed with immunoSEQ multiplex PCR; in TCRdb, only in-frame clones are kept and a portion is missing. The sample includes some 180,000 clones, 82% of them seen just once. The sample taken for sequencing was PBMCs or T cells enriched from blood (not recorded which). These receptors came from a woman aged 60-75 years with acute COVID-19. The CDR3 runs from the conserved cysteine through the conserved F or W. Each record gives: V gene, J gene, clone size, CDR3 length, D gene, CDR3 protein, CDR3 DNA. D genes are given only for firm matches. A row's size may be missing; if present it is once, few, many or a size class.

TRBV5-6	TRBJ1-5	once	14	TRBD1	CASTRTGGDQPQHF	TGTGCCAGCACTAGGACAGGGGGAGATCAGCCCCAGCATTTT
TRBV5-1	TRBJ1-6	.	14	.	CASSPRTENSPLHF	TGCGCCAGCAGCCCCCGGACAGAGAATTCACCCCTCCACTTT
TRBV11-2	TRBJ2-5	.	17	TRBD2	CASSLYGRSGGSQTQYF	TGTGCCAGCAGCTTGTATGGCCGCAGCGGGGGGTCTCAGACCCAGTACTTC
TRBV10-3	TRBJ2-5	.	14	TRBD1	CAISDHDREGTQYF	TGTGCCATCAGTGATCACGACAGGGAAGGGACCCAGTACTTC
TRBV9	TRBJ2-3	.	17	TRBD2	CASSRGASGGSTDTQYF	TGTGCCAGCAGCCGAGGGGCTAGCGGGGGGTCCACAGATACGCAGTATTTT
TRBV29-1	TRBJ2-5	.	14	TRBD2	CSVYRTSGEETQYF	TGCAGCGTGTATAGGACTAGCGGGGAAGAGACCCAGTACTTC
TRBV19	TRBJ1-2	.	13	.	CASSIPQEYGYTF	TGTGCCAGTAGTATTCCGCAGGAATATGGCTACACCTTC
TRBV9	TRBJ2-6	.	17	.	CASSTREFEAGANVLTF	TGTGCCAGCAGCACCCGCGAGTTCGAGGCCGGGGCCAACGTCCTGACTTTC
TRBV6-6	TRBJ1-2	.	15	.	CASSYSGTSLVGYTF	TGTGCCAGCAGTTACTCCGGGACTTCCTTAGTTGGCTACACCTTC
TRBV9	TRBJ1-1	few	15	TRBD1	CASSVGIGGSDEAFF	TGTGCCAGCAGCGTAGGAATAGGGGGCTCGGATGAAGCTTTCTTT
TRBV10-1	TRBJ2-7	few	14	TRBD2	CASSSGGSENEQYF	TGCGCCAGCAGTTCTGGCGGGAGTGAGAACGAGCAGTACTTC
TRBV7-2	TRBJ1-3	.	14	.	CASSLSASGNTIYF	TGTGCCAGCAGCTTGAGCGCCTCTGGAAACACCATATATTTT
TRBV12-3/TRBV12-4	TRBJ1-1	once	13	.	CASSLSENTEAFF	TGTGCCAGCAGTTTGAGCGAGAACACTGAAGCTTTCTTT
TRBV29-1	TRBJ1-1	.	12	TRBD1	CSVGQGYTEAFF	TGCAGCGTGGGACAGGGATACACTGAAGCTTTCTTT
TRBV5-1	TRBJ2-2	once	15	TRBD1	CASSLGQGATGELFF	TGCGCCAGCAGCCTAGGACAGGGGGCAACCGGGGAGCTGTTTTTT
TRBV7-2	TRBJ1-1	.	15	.	CASSLALGGDTEAFF	TGTGCCAGCAGCTTAGCACTAGGCGGAGACACTGAAGCTTTCTTT
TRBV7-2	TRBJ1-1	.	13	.	CASTDPGTWEAFF	TGTGCCAGCACCGACCCCGGGACATGGGAAGCTTTCTTT
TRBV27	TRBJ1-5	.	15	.	CASSLTGFLYQPQHF	TGTGCCAGCAGTTTAACAGGGTTCCTCTACCAGCCCCAGCATTTT
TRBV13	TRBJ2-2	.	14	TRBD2	CASSGLAGGGELFF	TGTGCCAGCAGCGGACTAGCGGGAGGCGGGGAGCTGTTTTTT
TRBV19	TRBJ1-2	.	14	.	CASSIPLAGDGYTF	TGTGCCAGTAGTATCCCCCTAGCCGGGGATGGCTACACCTTC
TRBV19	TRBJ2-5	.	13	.	CASNQGGGKTQYF	TGTGCCAGTAATCAGGGGGGCGGAAAGACCCAGTACTTC
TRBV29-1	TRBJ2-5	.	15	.	CSVAPRGGRGETQYF	TGCAGCGTTGCACCGAGGGGGGGGCGCGGAGAGACCCAGTACTTC
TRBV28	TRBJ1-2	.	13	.	CASNPPGFYGYTF	TGTGCCAGCAACCCCCCGGGGTTCTATGGCTACACCTTC
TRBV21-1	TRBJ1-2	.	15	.	CASSKEGGRPRGYTF	TGTGCCAGCAGCAAAGAAGGGGGCAGACCAAGGGGCTACACCTTC
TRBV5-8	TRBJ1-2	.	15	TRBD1	CASNVGTGGFYGYTF	TGTGCCAGCAACGTCGGGACAGGGGGATTTTATGGCTACACCTTC
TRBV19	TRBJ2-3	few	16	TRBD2	CASSTSFGGGTDTQYF	TGTGCCAGTAGTACCTCCTTCGGGGGGGGCACAGATACGCAGTATTTT
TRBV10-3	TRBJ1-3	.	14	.	CAIQGGFSGNTIYF	TGTGCCATCCAAGGCGGATTCTCTGGAAACACCATATATTTT
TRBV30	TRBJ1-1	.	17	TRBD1	CAWSVEGARFGGTEAFF	TGTGCCTGGAGTGTCGAGGGGGCTCGATTTGGTGGCACTGAAGCTTTCTTT
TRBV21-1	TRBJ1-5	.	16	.	CASSKVPTGDNQPQHF	TGTGCCAGCAGCAAAGTCCCGACAGGGGACAATCAGCCCCAGCATTTT
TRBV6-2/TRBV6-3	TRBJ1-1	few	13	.	CASSQIMNTEAFF	TGTGCCAGCAGCCAAATCATGAACACTGAAGCTTTCTTT
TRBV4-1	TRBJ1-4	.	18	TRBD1	CASSHGTGGSRANEKLFF	TGCGCCAGCAGCCACGGGACAGGGGGCAGTCGGGCTAATGAAAAACTGTTTTTT
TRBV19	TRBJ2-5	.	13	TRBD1	CASSTGGRETQYF	TGTGCCAGTAGTACAGGGGGCAGGGAGACCCAGTACTTC
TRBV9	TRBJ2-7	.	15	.	CASSPRPRATGEQYF	TGTGCCAGCAGCCCCCGCCCGAGAGCAACTGGCGAGCAGTACTTC